This passage covers 23 T cell receptor beta chains from one sample sequenced in a study of immune evolution from preneoplasia to lung adenocarcinoma. Only in-frame clones appear in the TCRdb table, and some are missing; sequencing was by immunoSEQ multiplex PCR. This sample has 4,800 or so clones, with roughly four fifths found just once. Sequencing input: FFPE minimally invasive lung adenocarcinoma tissue. The receptor set was obtained from a person between 60 and 80 years old with lung adenocarcinoma.

The J gene is TRBJ1-3, the V gene TRBV27; maybe TRBD1 (5 bases). The germline V gene has CDR1 MNHEY and CDR2 SMNVEV (reference sequence). The CDR3 runs to 16 residues. V was pared by 5 bases and J by 0 bases, with 14 bases between. The CDR3 loop is CASSLRTPYSGNTIYF. CDR3 DNA sequence: TGTGCCAGCAGTCTCCGGACACCTTACTCTGGAAACACCATATATTTT.

This rearrangement joins TRBV29-1 to TRBJ2-7, with TRBD2 matching over 7 bases. Germline V gene data show CDR1 as SQVTM and CDR2 as ANQGSEA. V dropped 4 bases and J dropped 4; count of bases not matched to a gene: 4. This CDR3 is 12 amino acids long. CDR3 coding DNA: TGCAGCGTTGGTATCGGGAGGTACGAGCAGTACTTC. As protein: CSVGIGRYEQYF.

The V and J genes are TRBV7-6 and TRBJ2-5, with 7 bases aligning to TRBD1. CDR3 length: 14 residues. The ends lost 5 bases at V and 5 bases at J; junction bases unmatched: 8. Germline CDR1 and CDR2: SGHVS and FNYEAQ. The CDR3 bases are TGTGCCAGCAGCCTACAGGGGCCGGGGGAGACCCAGTACTTC. Its translation: CASSLQGPGETQYF.

The genes are TRBV19 and TRBJ1-5, with TRBD1 matching over 8 bases. The junction had 4 bases not matched to a gene; V was cut back by 1 base and J by 5 bases. Per the germline V gene, CDR1 is LNHDA and CDR2 is SQIVND (reference sequence). CDR3 length: 15 residues. CDR3 loop: CASSIADRADQPQHF. CDR3 DNA: TGTGCCAGTAGTATAGCGGACAGGGCAGATCAGCCCCAGCATTTT.

This clone was found once. CDR3 coding DNA: TGCGCCAGCAGTCACGCACAGGGGGGGAAGCAGTTCTTC. It is translated as CASSHAQGGKQFF. V gene TRBV23-1 combines with J gene TRBJ2-1, with a weak D call TRBD1 (8 bases). TRBV23-1 is an open reading frame whose function is uncertain. The ends were cut back, 3 bases at V and 11 bases at J, with 14 bases in the middle. CDR3 length equals 13 residues.

This chain uses TRBV10-3 with TRBJ2-3; 11 nucleotides agree with TRBD2. The V segment lost 6 bases and the J segment 3 bases; nucleotides outside the gene matches: 5. CDR1 and CDR2 from the germline V gene are ENHRY and SYGVKD. The CDR3 extends over 15 amino acids. The CDR3 nucleotides are TGTGCCATCAGCCAGACTAGCGGGAATACAGATACGCAGTATTTT. As protein: CAISQTSGNTDTQYF.

The chain is built from TRBV18 and TRBJ2-1, with 13 bases matching TRBD2. The germline V gene has CDR1 KGHSH and CDR2 LQKENI. V was pared by 5 bases and J by 7 bases, with 2 bases of the junction left unmatched. This CDR3 comprises 14 residues. The CDR3 DNA is TGTGCCAGCTCATCGACTAGCGGGAGGAATGAGCAGTTCTTC. It yields the protein CASSSTSGRNEQFF.

This clone was seen more than once but under ten times. V is TRBV11-2 and J is TRBJ2-1; D is ambiguous. V was clipped by 2 bases and J by 10 bases, with 6 bases between them. Germline CDR1 SGHAT, CDR2 FQNNGV. The CDR3 is 11 residues long. The chain's CDR3 is CASSLKPEQFF. CDR3 in DNA: TGTGCCAGCAGCTTAAAACCCGAGCAGTTCTTC.

This chain joins TRBV28 and TRBJ2-7; D might be TRBD1 or TRBD2, each matching 5 bases. The CDR3 is 14 amino acids. The V end was cut by 4 bases, the J end by 2 bases, with 12 bases between. CDR1 and CDR2 from the germline V gene are MDHEN and SYDVKM. CDR3 amino acids: CASSSLWDPYEQYF. As DNA, the CDR3 is TGTGCCAGCAGTTCATTGTGGGACCCCTACGAGCAGTACTTC.

Only one count was recorded for this clone. This chain links TRBV7-9 with TRBJ2-3; 7 bases agree with TRBD1. The CDR3 is made up of 14 amino acids. With V trimmed by 6 bases and J by 6 bases, 9 bases remained unmatched. Germline CDR1 is SEHNR and CDR2 is FQNEAQ (reference sequence). CDR3 nucleotide sequence: TGTGCCAGCAGTCAAGGGGGCGCCTGGGATACGCAGTATTTT. Protein sequence: CASSQGGAWDTQYF.

V and J are TRBV7-9 and TRBJ2-5, with 8 bases that match TRBD2. J lost 3 bases, V lost 2 bases, and 8 bases had no gene match. Germline CDR1 is SEHNR and CDR2 is FQNEAQ (reference sequence). The CDR3 spans 16 residues. The CDR3 protein is CASSLWAGGMKETQYF. DNA of the CDR3: TGTGCCAGCAGCTTATGGGCGGGAGGTATGAAAGAGACCCAGTACTTC.

The chain employs TRBV6-5 and TRBJ1-1; TRBD1 might be the D (6 bases). Trimming took off 0 bases at V and 8 bases at J, with 13 bases between the two ends. From germline, CDR1 is MNHEY and CDR2 SVGAGI. The length of the CDR3 is 14 residues. This chain's CDR3 is CASSYSAGGMEAFF. The CDR3 DNA follows: TGTGCCAGCAGTTACTCAGCGGGGGGCATGGAAGCTTTCTTT.

This clone appeared a few times. V gene TRBV30 combines with J gene TRBJ1-3; D may be TRBD1 (6 bases). CDR1 and CDR2 from the germline V gene are GTSNPN and SVGIG (reference sequence). CDR3 length: 14 amino acids. The CDR3 loop is CAFGGGALGNTIYF. CDR3 nucleotides: TGTGCATTCGGCGGGGGGGCTCTGGGAAACACCATATATTTT.

This clone showed up just once. The CDR3 is CASSPTSSYEQYF. In DNA form, the CDR3 reads TGTGCCAGCAGCCCCACTAGCAGCTACGAGCAGTACTTC. The rearrangement uses TRBV28 and TRBJ2-7; TRBD2 is a possible D gene (6 bases). Deletions cut 6 bases from V and 3 bases from J, with 12 bases between. Germline V lookup: CDR1 MDHEN, CDR2 SYDVKM. The CDR3 has 13 residues.

This chain links TRBV27 with TRBJ2-7, with 13 bases aligning to TRBD2. CDR1 MNHEY and CDR2 SMNVEV come from the germline V gene (reference sequence). The CDR3 totals 15 residues. With V trimmed by 1 base and J by 5 bases, 2 bases remained unmatched. As DNA, the CDR3 is TGTGCCAGCAGTTTATTACTAGCGGGAGGGAACGAGCAGTACTTC. It specifies CASSLLLAGGNEQYF.

This clone turned up a few times. V and J are TRBV14 and TRBJ2-7; TRBD1 might be the D (6 bases). The germline V gene has CDR1 SGHDN and CDR2 FVKESK. V lost 2 bases to trimming and J lost 6 bases, with 17 bases between them. There are 15 residues in the CDR3. The CDR3 DNA sequence: TGTGCCAGCAGCCAAACCTCAGGGGCGATGGTCGAGCAGTACTTC. Encoded protein: CASSQTSGAMVEQYF.

This rearrangement joins TRBV9 to TRBJ1-4; D gene unclear. The germline gives CDR1 SGDLS, CDR2 YYNGEE. The CDR3 consists of 14 residues. V was clipped by 0 bases and J by 0 bases, with 3 bases between them. In DNA form, the CDR3 reads TGTGCCAGCAGCGTAGGAGCAACTAATGAAAAACTGTTTTTT. This encodes CASSVGATNEKLFF.

The chain couples TRBV5-1 to TRBJ1-1; a weak D match, TRBD1 (6 bases). Trimming took 3 bases from V and 6 from J, leaving 21 bases between them. This CDR3 is 16 amino acids long. The germline gives CDR1 SGHRS, CDR2 YFSETQ. The CDR3 bases are TGCGCCAGCAGCTCGGTGGGGGGCAGAATCGTCTCTGAAGCTTTCTTT. Translated: CASSSVGGRIVSEAFF.

The chain links TRBV5-4 to TRBJ1-2; the match to TRBD1 covers 7 bases. The CDR3 has 15 residues. V was clipped by 4 bases and J by 0 bases; unmatched bases: 6. Germline V gene sequence: CDR1 SGHNT, CDR2 YYREEE (reference sequence). The CDR3 is CASSPSQGANYGYTF. The CDR3 coding sequence is TGTGCCAGCAGCCCGAGTCAGGGGGCTAACTATGGCTACACCTTC.

The count of this clone is one. The J gene is TRBJ2-7, the V gene TRBV11-2, with TRBD2 as a possible D gene (6 bases). V was cut by 0 bases and J by 7 bases, with 13 bases left in between. The CDR3 loop spans 14 amino acids. The germline V gene encodes CDR1 SGHAT and CDR2 FQNNGV. The CDR3 coding sequence is TGTGCCAGCAGCTTAGACAGGACTACGAGGGAGCAGTACTTC. This translates into CASSLDRTTREQYF.

The gene calls are TRBV30 and TRBJ2-7; D is perhaps TRBD1 or TRBD2 (6 bases each). CDR3 length equals 14 residues. Germline assignment: CDR1 GTSNPN and CDR2 SVGIG (reference sequence). V dropped 4 bases and J dropped 6 bases, with 19 bases sitting between them. The CDR3 bases are TGTGCCTGGAACGGGGGCAGGGGCTCGGGCGAGCAGTACTTC. Amino acids: CAWNGGRGSGEQYF. Combining the CDR3 with reference TRBV30 and TRBJ2-7 gives the whole variable domain SQTIHQWPATLVQPVGSPLSLECTVEGTSNPNLYWYRQAAGRGLQLLFYSVGIGQISSEVPQNLSASRPQDRQFILSSKKLLLSDSGFYLCAWNGGRGSGEQYFGPGTRLTVT.

The CDR3 spells CASSLFGQGAKAFF. The CDR3 DNA reads as TGTGCCAGCAGTTTATTCGGACAGGGAGCTAAAGCTTTCTTT. This chain connects TRBV27 to TRBJ1-1, with 8 bases aligning to TRBD1. In germline, CDR1 is MNHEY, CDR2 SMNVEV (reference sequence). Trimming removed 1 base from V and 9 bases from J; junction bases left unmatched: 7. There are 14 residues in the CDR3.

This chain connects TRBV5-1 to TRBJ2-2, with 16 bases that match TRBD2. The CDR3 sequence is 18 residues long. Germline CDR1 and CDR2: SGHRS and YFSETQ. Trimming removed 5 bases from V and 1 base from J; junction bases left unmatched: 5. This CDR3 is CASSPGLAGGLNTGELFF. In nucleotides, the CDR3 is TGCGCCAGCAGTCCGGGACTAGCGGGAGGGTTGAACACCGGGGAGCTGTTTTTT.